These T cell receptor beta chains were read from a single sample in a study of blood T cell repertoires in COVID-19. Assay: immunoSEQ multiplex PCR; the TCRdb copy retains only in-frame clones and omits some. The repertoire consists of around 250,000 clones, with approximately 87% occurring once and the leading ten covering around 5.9%. The sample consisted of peripheral blood. These receptors all stem from a man aged 60 to 75 with acute or convalescent COVID-19. The CDR3 runs from the conserved cysteine through the conserved F or W. Each record gives: V gene, clone size, D gene, J gene, CDR3 protein, CDR3 DNA. D genes are given only for firm matches. Only part of the rows carry a size: once, few, many, or a class if the clone is expanded.

>TRBV12-3/TRBV12-4|.|.|TRBJ1-2
CASSQRQVYGYTF
TGTGCCAGCAGTCAACGACAGGTTTATGGCTACACCTTC
>TRBV6-5|once|.|TRBJ1-1
CANTAAPNTEAFF
TGTGCCAACACGGCGGCTCCGAACACTGAAGCTTTCTTT
>TRBV11-2|.|.|TRBJ1-1
CASSSVTTEAFF
TGTGCCAGCAGCTCGGTTACCACTGAAGCTTTCTTT
>TRBV7-8|.|TRBD2|TRBJ2-3
CASSPDLGGRFTDTQYF
TGTGCCAGCAGTCCTGACCTGGGCGGGAGGTTCACAGATACGCAGTATTTT
>TRBV9|.|TRBD2|TRBJ2-1
CASSVESGGYNEQFF
TGTGCCAGCAGCGTAGAATCGGGAGGGTACAATGAGCAGTTCTTC
>TRBV9|.|TRBD2|TRBJ2-7
CASSQSGTNLREQYF
TGTGCCAGCTCTCAGAGCGGGACGAACTTACGGGAGCAGTACTTC
>TRBV10-2|.|.|TRBJ2-1
CASKLTGENYNEQFF
TGCGCCAGCAAGCTGACAGGCGAAAATTACAATGAGCAGTTCTTC
>TRBV28|.|.|TRBJ2-3
CARPWASGETDTQYF
TGTGCCAGGCCTTGGGCCTCCGGTGAGACAGATACGCAGTATTTT
>TRBV5-1|.|.|TRBJ2-3
CASSLDGGRTDTQYF
TGCGCCAGCAGCTTGGACGGGGGTCGCACAGATACGCAGTATTTT
>TRBV3-1/TRBV3-2|.|TRBD2|TRBJ2-7
CASSQEGLVYEQYF
TGTGCCAGCAGCCAAGAGGGACTAGTCTACGAGCAGTACTTC
>TRBV18|.|TRBD1|TRBJ1-5
CASSPGGTGNNQPQHF
TGTGCCAGCTCACCAGGAGGGACAGGGAACAATCAGCCCCAGCATTTT
>TRBV6-5|.|.|TRBJ1-1
CASSYSQLNTEAFF
TGTGCCAGCAGTTATTCCCAACTAAACACTGAAGCTTTCTTT
>TRBV13|.|.|TRBJ1-1
CASSFSPTGNTEAFF
TGTGCCAGCAGCTTCTCCCCGACAGGGAACACTGAAGCTTTCTTT
>TRBV4-3|.|TRBD2|TRBJ2-3
CASSQAPSGSTDTQYF
TGCGCCAGCAGCCAAGCCCCTAGCGGGAGCACAGATACGCAGTATTTT
>TRBV5-1|.|TRBD2|TRBJ2-1
CASSSEREATYNEQFF
TGCGCCAGCAGCTCGGAGCGGGAGGCTACCTACAATGAGCAGTTCTTC
>TRBV7-2|.|TRBD2|TRBJ2-1
CASSSTSGRAIVNEQFF
TGTGCCAGCAGCTCGACTAGCGGGAGGGCCATAGTAAATGAGCAGTTCTTC
>TRBV28|.|.|TRBJ1-5
CASRISGENQPQHF
TGTGCCAGCAGAATCTCAGGGGAGAATCAGCCCCAGCATTTT
>TRBV9|.|.|TRBJ1-1
CASSASTGGTEAFF
TGTGCCAGCAGCGCGTCGACAGGAGGAACTGAAGCTTTCTTT
>TRBV6-5|.|.|TRBJ1-1
CASIPPGQMNTEAFF
TGTGCCAGCATCCCCCCCGGACAAATGAACACTGAAGCTTTCTTT
>TRBV6-5|.|.|TRBJ1-1
CASSYSMSTEAFF
TGTGCCAGCAGTTACTCGATGAGCACTGAAGCTTTCTTT
>TRBV3-1/TRBV3-2|.|TRBD2|TRBJ2-3
CASSQVLAGYHTQYF
TGTGCCAGCAGCCAAGTACTAGCGGGCTACCATACGCAGTATTTT
>TRBV30|.|TRBD1|TRBJ1-4
CAWSRGRTNEKLFF
TGTGCCTGGAGCAGGGGGCGGACTAATGAAAAACTGTTTTTT
>TRBV11-1|.|.|TRBJ2-2
CASSEAQGSGELFF
TGTGCCAGCAGCGAGGCACAGGGATCTGGGGAGCTGTTTTTT
>TRBV6-1|.|.|TRBJ1-5
CASSEAPGDQPQHF
TGTGCCAGCAGTGAGGCGCCAGGGGATCAGCCCCAGCATTTT
>TRBV7-2|.|.|TRBJ1-1
CASSLKGEITEAFF
TGTGCCAGCAGCCTTAAGGGGGAGATCACTGAAGCTTTCTTT
>TRBV12-5|once|.|TRBJ2-7
CASGLTGYGEQYF
TGTGCTAGTGGTTTGACGGGGTATGGGGAGCAGTACTTC
>TRBV12-5|once|.|TRBJ1-3
CASGITGSSGNTIYF
TGTGCTAGTGGTATCACAGGGAGCTCTGGAAACACCATATATTTT
>TRBV24-1|.|.|TRBJ1-2
CATSDQGQDGYTF
TGTGCCACCAGTGATCAGGGTCAAGATGGCTACACCTTC
>TRBV19|once|.|TRBJ2-7
CATPRGGPDGGDF
TGTGCCACCCCTAGGGGAGGACCGGACGGCGGGGACTTC
>TRBV6-2/TRBV6-3|few|.|TRBJ1-1
CASSYGPGDQNTEAFF
TGTGCCAGCAGTTACGGACCGGGAGATCAGAACACTGAAGCTTTCTTT
>TRBV28|.|TRBD2|TRBJ2-7
CASSLRGLAGGSYEQYF
TGTGCCAGCAGTTTGCGGGGACTAGCGGGAGGGTCCTACGAGCAGTACTTC
>TRBV12-3/TRBV12-4|.|TRBD1|TRBJ2-7
CASSLGQGGEQYF
TGTGCCAGCAGTTTAGGACAGGGTGGCGAGCAGTACTTC
>TRBV6-6|.|TRBD1|TRBJ1-1
CASSPYRGATPSEAFF
TGTGCCAGCAGTCCCTACAGGGGTGCTACCCCCAGTGAAGCTTTCTTT
>TRBV4-1|.|TRBD1|TRBJ2-7
CASSQGTGGLDYEQYF
TGCGCCAGCAGCCAAGGGACAGGGGGCTTAGACTACGAGCAGTACTTC
>TRBV6-5|.|TRBD1|TRBJ2-5
CASRDRGGETQYF
TGTGCCAGCAGGGACAGGGGGGGGGAGACCCAGTACTTC
>TRBV12-5|.|TRBD1|TRBJ2-4
CASGSAGGRDIQYF
TGTGCTAGTGGCTCCGCAGGGGGTAGGGACATTCAGTACTTC
>TRBV27|.|.|TRBJ2-7
CASSGVGGYEQYF
TGTGCCAGCAGCGGGGTCGGGGGCTACGAGCAGTACTTC
>TRBV7-2|.|TRBD2|TRBJ2-7
CASSTGLAGTYEQYF
TGTGCCAGCAGCACAGGACTAGCGGGTACCTACGAGCAGTACTTC
>TRBV9|.|.|TRBJ2-1
CASSVQGHGDEQFF
TGTGCCAGCAGCGTTCAGGGCCACGGCGATGAGCAGTTCTTC
>TRBV19|.|.|TRBJ1-1
CASSEGRNTEAFF
TGTGCCAGTAGTGAAGGGAGGAACACTGAAGCTTTCTTT
>TRBV30|.|.|TRBJ1-3
CAWKRSGNTIYF
TGTGCCTGGAAACGGTCTGGAAACACCATATATTTT
>TRBV29-1|.|TRBD2|TRBJ2-4
CSVTGGNIQYF
TGCAGCGTTACGGGGGGGAACATTCAGTACTTC
>TRBV6-5|.|.|TRBJ1-1
CASSTKENTEAFF
TGTGCCAGCAGTACTAAGGAGAACACTGAAGCTTTCTTT
>TRBV30|.|.|TRBJ2-7
CAWKGPGVYEQYF
TGTGCCTGGAAGGGCCCGGGAGTCTACGAGCAGTACTTC
>TRBV30|.|.|TRBJ2-5
CAWRSLVQPAETQYF
TGTGCCTGGAGGTCGCTAGTCCAACCGGCGGAGACCCAGTACTTC
>TRBV4-3|.|.|TRBJ2-4
CASSQDPGADIQYF
TGCGCCAGCAGCCAAGATCCAGGGGCTGACATTCAGTACTTC
>TRBV29-1|.|TRBD2|TRBJ2-1
CSIGSGRAYEQFF
TGCAGCATTGGTAGCGGGAGGGCCTATGAGCAGTTCTTC
>TRBV30|.|.|TRBJ2-3
CAWSPPGLMTDTQYF
TGTGCCTGGAGTCCCCCGGGACTGATGACAGATACGCAGTATTTT
>TRBV30|.|TRBD1|TRBJ2-7
CAWSMTGGYEQYF
TGTGCCTGGAGCATGACAGGGGGATACGAGCAGTACTTC
>TRBV4-3|once|TRBD2|TRBJ2-1
CASSQGGTVSYNEQFF
TGCGCCAGCAGCCAGGGGGGGACGGTCTCCTACAATGAGCAGTTCTTC
>TRBV6-6|.|.|TRBJ1-1
CASSYLGSTSNTEAFF
TGTGCCAGCAGTTATTTGGGCAGTACTTCCAACACTGAAGCTTTCTTT
>TRBV30|.|.|TRBJ2-2
CAWSQGRGSGELFF
TGTGCCTGGAGTCAGGGTCGAGGCTCCGGGGAGCTGTTTTTT
>TRBV5-1|once|.|TRBJ2-7
CASSLVEGREQYF
TGCGCCAGCAGCCTGGTGGAGGGGCGCGAGCAGTACTTC
>TRBV19|.|TRBD1|TRBJ2-5
CASSPPGQGVGETQYF
TGTGCCAGTAGTCCCCCGGGACAGGGGGTCGGTGAGACCCAGTACTTC
>TRBV4-1|.|.|TRBJ2-7
CASSQAYSDRRYEQYF
TGCGCCAGCAGCCAAGCATATTCCGACAGACGCTACGAGCAGTACTTC